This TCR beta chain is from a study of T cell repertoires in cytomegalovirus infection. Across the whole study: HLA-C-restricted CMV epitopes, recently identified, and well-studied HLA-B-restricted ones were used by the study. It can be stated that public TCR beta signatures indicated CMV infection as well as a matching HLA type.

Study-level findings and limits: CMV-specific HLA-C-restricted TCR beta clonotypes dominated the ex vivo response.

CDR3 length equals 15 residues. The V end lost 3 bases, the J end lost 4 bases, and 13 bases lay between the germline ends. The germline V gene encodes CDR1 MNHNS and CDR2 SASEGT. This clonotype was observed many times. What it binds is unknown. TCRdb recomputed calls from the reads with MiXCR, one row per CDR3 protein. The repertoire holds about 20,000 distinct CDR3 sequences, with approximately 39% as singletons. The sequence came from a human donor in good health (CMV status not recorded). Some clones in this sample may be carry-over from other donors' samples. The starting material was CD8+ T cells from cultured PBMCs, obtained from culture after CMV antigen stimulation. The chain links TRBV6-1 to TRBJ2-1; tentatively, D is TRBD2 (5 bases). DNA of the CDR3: TGTGCCAGCAGTGACGGTGGGAGTGGATACAATGAGCAGTTCTTC. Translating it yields CASSDGGSGYNEQFF.